The clone carrying this T cell receptor beta chain has at least ten counts. Its antigen is not known. According to the study, TCR beta libraries were built with iRepertoire HTBI primers and CDR3-region Arm-PCR. Each CDR3 protein is one row after TCRdb ran MiXCR on the multiplex PCR reads. This sample carries 450,000 to 650,000 distinct CDR3 sequences, 15% to 20% of them seen once, and the ten largest clones take 20% to 25%. This record comes from a study of regulatory T cells in long-lasting Graves disease. Findings and caveats of the study: The TCR repertoire of persistent Graves' patients was less diverse than that of newly diagnosed ones. With persistent disease, TRBV28, TRBJ1-2 and TRBJ2-5 were the favored segments.

Trimming stripped 6 bases from V and 6 bases from J, with 12 bases between. The CDR3 loop spans 12 amino acids. The germline CDR1 and CDR2 sequences are LGHDT and YNNKEL (reference sequence). Stated time point: newly diagnosed GD, antithyroid drugs for less than 3 months. The TCR library was made from RNA that had been extracted from PBMCs in TRIzol. This sample was shared with a second study, whose subject was T cells in Graves' hyperthyroidism and ophthalmopathy.

The sequencing used peripheral blood mononuclear cells (PBMCs), collected at new diagnosis, from a patient treated with antithyroid drugs. The sequence came from a middle-aged woman with Graves disease. The chain uses TRBV3-1 and TRBJ2-7, with D tentatively TRBD1 (6 bases). DNA for the CDR3: TGTGCCAGCAGACCACAAGGGGGCGAGCAGTACTTC. Translated: CASRPQGGEQYF.